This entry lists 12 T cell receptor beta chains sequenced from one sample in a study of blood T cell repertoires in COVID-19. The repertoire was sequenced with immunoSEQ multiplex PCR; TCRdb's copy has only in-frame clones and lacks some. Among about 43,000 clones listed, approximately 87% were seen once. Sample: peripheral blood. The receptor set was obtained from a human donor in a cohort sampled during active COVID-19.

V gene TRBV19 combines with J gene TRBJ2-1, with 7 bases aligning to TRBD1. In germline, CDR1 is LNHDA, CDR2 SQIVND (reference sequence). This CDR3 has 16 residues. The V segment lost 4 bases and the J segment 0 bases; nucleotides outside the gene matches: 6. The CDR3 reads CASSRKTGNSYNEQFF. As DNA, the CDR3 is TGTGCCAGTAGTAGAAAGACAGGGAACTCCTACAATGAGCAGTTCTTC. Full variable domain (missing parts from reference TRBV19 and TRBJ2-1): DGGITQSPKYLFRKEGQNVTLSCEQNLNHDAMYWYRQDPGQGLRLIYYSQIVNDFQKGDIAEGYSVSREKKESFPLTVTSAQKNPTAFYLCASSRKTGNSYNEQFFGPGTRLTVL.

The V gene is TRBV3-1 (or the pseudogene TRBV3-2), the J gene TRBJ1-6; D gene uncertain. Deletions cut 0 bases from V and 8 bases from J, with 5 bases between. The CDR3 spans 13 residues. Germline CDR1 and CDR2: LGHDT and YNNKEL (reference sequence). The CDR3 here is CASSQETDSPLHF. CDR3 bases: TGTGCCAGCAGCCAAGAAACAGATTCACCCCTCCACTTT.

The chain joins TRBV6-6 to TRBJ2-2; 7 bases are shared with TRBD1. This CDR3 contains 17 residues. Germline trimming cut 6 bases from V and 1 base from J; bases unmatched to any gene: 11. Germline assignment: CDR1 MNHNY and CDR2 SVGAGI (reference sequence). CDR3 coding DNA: TGTGCCAGCAGCCGACAACGACAGGGATGGAACACCGGGGAGCTGTTTTTT. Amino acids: CASSRQRQGWNTGELFF.

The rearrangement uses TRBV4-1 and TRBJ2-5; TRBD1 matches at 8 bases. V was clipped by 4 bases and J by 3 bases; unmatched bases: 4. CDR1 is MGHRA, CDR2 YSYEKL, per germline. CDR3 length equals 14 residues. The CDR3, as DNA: TGCGCCAGCAGCCTGATGACAGGGGAAGAGACCCAGTACTTC. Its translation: CASSLMTGEETQYF.

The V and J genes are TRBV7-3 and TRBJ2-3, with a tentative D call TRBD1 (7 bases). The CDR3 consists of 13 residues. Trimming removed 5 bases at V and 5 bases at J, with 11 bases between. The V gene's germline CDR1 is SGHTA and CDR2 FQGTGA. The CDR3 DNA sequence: TGTGCCAGCAGCCACCAGGGGGGAGATACGCAGTATTTT. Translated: CASSHQGGDTQYF.

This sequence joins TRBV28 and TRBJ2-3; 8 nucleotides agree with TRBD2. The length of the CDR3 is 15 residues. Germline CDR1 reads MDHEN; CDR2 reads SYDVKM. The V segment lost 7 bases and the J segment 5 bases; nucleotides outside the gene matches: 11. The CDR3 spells CASNGAAGAEDTQYF. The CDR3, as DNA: TGTGCCAGCAATGGGGCAGCGGGGGCGGAAGATACGCAGTATTTT.

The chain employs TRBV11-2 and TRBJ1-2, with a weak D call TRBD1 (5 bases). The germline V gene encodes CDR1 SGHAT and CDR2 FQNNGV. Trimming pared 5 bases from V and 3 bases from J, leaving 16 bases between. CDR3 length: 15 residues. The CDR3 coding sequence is TGTGCCAGCAGCCCAGCCAGGGATACGCACTATGGCTACACCTTC. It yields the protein CASSPARDTHYGYTF.

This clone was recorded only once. CDR3 in DNA: TGTGCCAGCAGTCCCTTACCTCGGGACAGTATGAACACTGAAGCTTTCTTT. This gives the protein CASSPLPRDSMNTEAFF. J is TRBJ1-1 and V is TRBV27, with 7 bases matching TRBD1. CDR3 length: 17 amino acids. The trim removed 5 bases at V and 0 bases at J, leaving 12 bases unmatched. Germline CDR1 MNHEY, CDR2 SMNVEV (reference sequence).

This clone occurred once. DNA of the CDR3: TGTGCCAGCAAGGGGCACGGAAGCACAGATACGCAGTATTTT. Amino acids: CASKGHGSTDTQYF. The chain joins TRBV11-3 to TRBJ2-3, with D perhaps matching TRBD1 (5 bases). The CDR3 spans 14 residues. Germline V gives CDR1 SGHNT, CDR2 YENEEA. V dropped 7 bases and J dropped 0 bases, with 11 bases sitting between them.

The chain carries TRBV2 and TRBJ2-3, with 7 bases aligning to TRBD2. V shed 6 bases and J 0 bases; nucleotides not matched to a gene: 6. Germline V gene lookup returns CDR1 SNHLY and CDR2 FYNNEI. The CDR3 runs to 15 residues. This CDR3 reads CASSVGLTSTDTQYF. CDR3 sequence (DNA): TGTGCCAGCAGCGTGGGACTAACTAGCACAGATACGCAGTATTTT.

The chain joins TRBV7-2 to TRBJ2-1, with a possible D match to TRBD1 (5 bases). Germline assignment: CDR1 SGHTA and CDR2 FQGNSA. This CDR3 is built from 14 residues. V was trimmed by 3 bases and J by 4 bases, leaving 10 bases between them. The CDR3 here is CASSFLDSYNEQFF. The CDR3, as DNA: TGTGCCAGCAGCTTCCTCGACAGTTACAATGAGCAGTTCTTC.

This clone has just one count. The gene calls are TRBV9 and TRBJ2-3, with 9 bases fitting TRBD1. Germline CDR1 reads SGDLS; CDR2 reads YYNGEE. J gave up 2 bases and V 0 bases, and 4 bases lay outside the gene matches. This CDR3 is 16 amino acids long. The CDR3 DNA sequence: TGTGCCAGCAGCGTAGCGACAGGGGGACTCACAGATACGCAGTATTTT. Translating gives CASSVATGGLTDTQYF.